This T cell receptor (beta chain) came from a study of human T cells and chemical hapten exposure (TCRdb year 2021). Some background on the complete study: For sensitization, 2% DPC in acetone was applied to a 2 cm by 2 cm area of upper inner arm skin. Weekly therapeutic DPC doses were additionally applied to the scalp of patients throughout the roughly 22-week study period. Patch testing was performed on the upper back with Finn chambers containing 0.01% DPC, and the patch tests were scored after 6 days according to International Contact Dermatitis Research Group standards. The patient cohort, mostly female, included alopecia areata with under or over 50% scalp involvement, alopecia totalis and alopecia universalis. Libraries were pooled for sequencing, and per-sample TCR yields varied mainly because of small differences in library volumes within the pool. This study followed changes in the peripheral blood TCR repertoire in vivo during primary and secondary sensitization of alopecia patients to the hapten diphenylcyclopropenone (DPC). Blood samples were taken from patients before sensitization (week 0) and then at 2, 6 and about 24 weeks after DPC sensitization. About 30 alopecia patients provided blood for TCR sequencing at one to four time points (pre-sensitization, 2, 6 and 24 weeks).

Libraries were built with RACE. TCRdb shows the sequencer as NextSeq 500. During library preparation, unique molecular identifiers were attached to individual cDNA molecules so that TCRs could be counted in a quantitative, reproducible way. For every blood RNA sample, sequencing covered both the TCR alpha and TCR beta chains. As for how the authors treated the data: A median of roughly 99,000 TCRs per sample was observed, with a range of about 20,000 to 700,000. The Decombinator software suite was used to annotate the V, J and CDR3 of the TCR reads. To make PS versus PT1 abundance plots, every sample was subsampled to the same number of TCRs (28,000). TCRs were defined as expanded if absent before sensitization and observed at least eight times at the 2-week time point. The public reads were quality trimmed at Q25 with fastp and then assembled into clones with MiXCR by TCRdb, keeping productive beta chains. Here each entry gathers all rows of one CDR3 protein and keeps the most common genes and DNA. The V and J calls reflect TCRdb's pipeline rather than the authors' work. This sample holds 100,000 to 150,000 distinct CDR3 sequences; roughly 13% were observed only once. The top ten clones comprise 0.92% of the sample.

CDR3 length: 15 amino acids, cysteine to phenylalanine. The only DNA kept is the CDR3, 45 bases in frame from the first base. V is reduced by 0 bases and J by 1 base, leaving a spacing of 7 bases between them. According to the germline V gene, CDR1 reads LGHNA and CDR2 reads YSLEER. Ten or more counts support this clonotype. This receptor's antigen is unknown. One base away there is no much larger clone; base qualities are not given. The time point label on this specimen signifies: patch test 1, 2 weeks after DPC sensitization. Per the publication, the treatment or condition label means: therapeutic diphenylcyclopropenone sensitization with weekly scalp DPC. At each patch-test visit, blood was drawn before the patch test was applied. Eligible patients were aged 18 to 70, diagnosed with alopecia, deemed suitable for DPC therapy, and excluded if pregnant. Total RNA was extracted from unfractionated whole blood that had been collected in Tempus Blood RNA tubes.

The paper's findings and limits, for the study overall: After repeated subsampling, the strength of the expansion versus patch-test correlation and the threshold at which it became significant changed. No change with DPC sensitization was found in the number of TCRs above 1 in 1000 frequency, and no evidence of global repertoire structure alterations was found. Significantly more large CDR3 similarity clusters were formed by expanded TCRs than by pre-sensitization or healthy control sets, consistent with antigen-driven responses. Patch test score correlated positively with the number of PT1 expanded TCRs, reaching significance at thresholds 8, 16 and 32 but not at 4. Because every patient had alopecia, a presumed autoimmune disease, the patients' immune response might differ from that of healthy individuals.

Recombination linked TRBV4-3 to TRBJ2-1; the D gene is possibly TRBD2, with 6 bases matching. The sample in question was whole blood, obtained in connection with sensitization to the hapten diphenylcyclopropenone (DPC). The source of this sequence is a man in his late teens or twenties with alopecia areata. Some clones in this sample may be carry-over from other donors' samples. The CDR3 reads CASSQEEGSYNEQFF. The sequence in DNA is TGCGCCAGCAGCCAAGAGGAGGGGTCCTACAATGAGCAGTTCTTC.